These 23 T cell receptor beta chains were sequenced from one sample in a study of cytomegalovirus exposure and HLA in healthy donors. The PCR had 60 Vbeta and 13 Jbeta primers. Data came from immunoSEQ multiplex PCR; TCRdb stores just in-frame clones and leaves some out. The sample has 170,000 or so clones, approximately 86% seen once. The specimen was PBMCs. These receptor sequences come from a woman between 18 and 29 years old in good health and CMV-seronegative.

This sequence joins TRBV19 and TRBJ1-5, with a tentative D call TRBD1 (6 bases). Germline values: CDR1 LNHDA, CDR2 SQIVND (reference sequence). CDR3 length: 15 residues. Between the trimmed V and J ends, which lost 1 base and 5 bases, there was a span of 12 bases. The CDR3 region is CASSIGSRGYQPQHF. CDR3 in DNA: TGTGCCAGTAGTATAGGTAGCAGGGGATATCAGCCCCAGCATTTT.

The chain employs TRBV9 and TRBJ1-4, with 11 positions matching TRBD1. The CDR3 has 16 residues. J was trimmed by 1 base and V by 5 bases; bases with no gene match: 4. Germline CDR1 and CDR2: SGDLS and YYNGEE. The CDR3: CASSGQGALTNEKLFF. DNA of the CDR3: TGTGCCAGCAGTGGACAGGGGGCTTTAACTAATGAAAAACTGTTTTTT.

The chain couples TRBV4-2 to TRBJ2-4; 9 positions match TRBD2. The CDR3 runs 18 residues. V was clipped by 0 bases and J by 2 bases; unmatched bases: 8. The V gene's germline CDR1 is LGHNA and CDR2 YNFKEQ. CDR3 nucleotide sequence: TGTGCCAGCAGCCAAGATCACCCAACTAGCGGGTCCAAAAACATTCAGTACTTC. Translated, it gives CASSQDHPTSGSKNIQYF.

The CDR3 bases are TGTGCCAGCAGCTTTCGACCAAGTCTCAGGGGAATGGGGGCCAACGTCCTGACTTTC. It encodes CASSFRPSLRGMGANVLTF. V gene TRBV27 combines with J gene TRBJ2-6, with D perhaps matching TRBD1 (6 bases). This CDR3 comprises 19 residues. Trimming cost V 6 bases and J 4 bases, with 25 bases left between them. Germline values: CDR1 MNHEY, CDR2 SMNVEV (reference sequence).

The chain recombines TRBV7-2 with TRBJ2-7; no clear D. Germline values: CDR1 SGHTA, CDR2 FQGNSA. The CDR3 has 14 amino acids. Trimming took off 1 base at V and 0 bases at J, with 7 bases between the two ends. This CDR3 reads CASSLGRVSYEQYF. CDR3 sequence (DNA): TGTGCCAGCAGCTTAGGTCGCGTCTCCTACGAGCAGTACTTC.

V gene TRBV28 combines with J gene TRBJ2-7; D ambiguous. Per germline, CDR1 MDHEN and CDR2 SYDVKM. The length of the CDR3 is 13 residues. The V and J ends lost 3 bases and 1 base respectively, with 7 bases between them. CDR3 nucleotides: TGTGCCAGCAGTTTGCCAGAATCCTACGAGCAGTACTTC. Its protein product is CASSLPESYEQYF.

V and J are TRBV4-1 and TRBJ1-4; a possible D gene is TRBD1 (6 bases). Trimming shortened V by 2 bases and J by 0 bases, and 19 bases separated the two germline ends. The CDR3 length is 19 residues. Germline loops: CDR1 MGHRA, CDR2 YSYEKL. In nucleotides, the CDR3 is TGCGCCAGCAGCCAAACAAGAGGGCGCAGGGGTTCAACTAATGAAAAACTGTTTTTT. Amino acid sequence: CASSQTRGRRGSTNEKLFF.

The chain couples TRBV28 to TRBJ2-7; D possibly corresponds to TRBD1 (6 bases). CDR3 length: 13 amino acids. Germline CDR1 and CDR2: MDHEN and SYDVKM. Trimming cost V 8 bases and J 0 bases, with 11 bases left between them. DNA of the CDR3: TGTGCCAGCGAGGGGGTTGACTCCTACGAGCAGTACTTC. Amino acid sequence: CASEGVDSYEQYF.

The rearrangement links TRBV18 to TRBJ2-1; TRBD1 agrees at 7 bases. The CDR3 loop spans 15 amino acids. Germline lookup yields CDR1 KGHSH and CDR2 LQKENI. J lost 5 bases, V lost 5 bases, and 9 bases had no gene match. The CDR3 reads CASSDRDSGNNEQFF. CDR3 coding DNA: TGTGCCAGCTCAGACCGGGACAGCGGCAACAATGAGCAGTTCTTC. The whole variable domain, remainder taken from reference TRBV18 and TRBJ2-1, is NAGVMQNPRHLVRRRGQEARLRCSPMKGHSHVYWYRQLPEEGLKFMVYLQKENIIDESGMPKERFSAEFPKEGPSILRIQQVVRGDSAAYFCASSDRDSGNNEQFFGPGTRLTVL.

The CDR3 spells CASSDSDREDYEQYF. CDR3 in DNA: TGTGCCAGCAGTGACTCAGACAGGGAGGACTACGAGCAGTACTTC. This sequence joins TRBV6-4 and TRBJ2-7; TRBD1 is a possible D gene (7 bases). This CDR3 spans 15 amino acids. The ends were cut back, 0 bases at V and 3 bases at J, with 12 bases in the middle. Germline CDR1 and CDR2: MRHNA and SNTAGT.

The chain carries TRBV18 and TRBJ1-1; maybe TRBD1 (5 bases). The germline gives CDR1 KGHSH, CDR2 LQKENI. The CDR3 runs to 13 residues. Trimming removed 6 bases at V and 1 base at J, with 9 bases between. CDR3 amino acids: CASSTEKNTEAFF. CDR3 bases: TGTGCCAGCTCGACAGAGAAGAACACTGAAGCTTTCTTT.

The rearrangement links TRBV9 to TRBJ1-4, with D maybe TRBD1 (5 bases). The V and J ends lost 6 bases and 9 bases respectively, with 15 bases between them. This CDR3 has 13 residues. The germline gives CDR1 SGDLS, CDR2 YYNGEE. CDR3 coding DNA: TGTGCCAGCAACCCGGGGGGGACGCAAAAACTGTTTTTT. Protein sequence: CASNPGGTQKLFF.

The gene calls are TRBV30 and TRBJ2-5; possible D gene TRBD1, 5 bases. V lost 0 bases and J 5 bases, leaving 10 bases between the germline ends. This CDR3 is 13 amino acids long. Per the germline V gene, CDR1 is GTSNPN and CDR2 is SVGIG (reference sequence). CDR3 protein: CAWSVQGWETQYF. CDR3 sequence (DNA): TGTGCCTGGAGTGTGCAGGGTTGGGAGACCCAGTACTTC. Looking up the rest from reference TRBV30 and TRBJ2-5 gives the full variable domain: SQTIHQWPATLVQPVGSPLSLECTVEGTSNPNLYWYRQAAGRGLQLLFYSVGIGQISSEVPQNLSASRPQDRQFILSSKKLLLSDSGFYLCAWSVQGWETQYFGPGTRLLVL.

J is TRBJ1-1 and V is TRBV18, with unresolved D. The CDR3 is 14 amino acids. CDR1 is KGHSH, CDR2 LQKENI, per germline. The V gene lost 2 bases and the J gene lost 2 bases, with 9 bases spanning the gap. CDR3 in amino acids: CASSPSETNTEAFF. In DNA form, the CDR3 reads TGTGCCAGCTCACCATCCGAAACTAACACTGAAGCTTTCTTT. Full variable domain (missing parts from reference TRBV18 and TRBJ1-1): NAGVMQNPRHLVRRRGQEARLRCSPMKGHSHVYWYRQLPEEGLKFMVYLQKENIIDESGMPKERFSAEFPKEGPSILRIQQVVRGDSAAYFCASSPSETNTEAFFGQGTRLTVV.

The chain combines TRBV2 with TRBJ1-1, with D possibly being TRBD1 (5 bases). Trimming removed 8 bases at V and 3 bases at J, with 16 bases between. This CDR3 is 14 amino acids long. CDR1 is SNHLY and CDR2 is FYNNEI in the germline V gene. The CDR3 region is CASAIRGGDTEAFF. The CDR3 DNA reads TGTGCCAGCGCTATCCGGGGGGGGGACACTGAAGCTTTCTTT.

In DNA form, the CDR3 reads TGTGCCAGCAGCCAAACCGCCGGGACAAATACCTACAATGAGCAGTTCTTC. Its translation is CASSQTAGTNTYNEQFF. The chain has TRBV4-2 and TRBJ2-1; a possible D gene is TRBD1 (6 bases). Germline CDR1 and CDR2: LGHNA and YNFKEQ. This CDR3 is built from 17 residues. Trimming removed 2 bases from V and 2 bases from J, with 16 bases in between.

The chain joins TRBV19 to TRBJ2-5; weak D call: TRBD2 (7 bases). CDR3 size: 15 residues. CDR1 and CDR2 from the germline V gene are LNHDA and SQIVND (reference sequence). Trimming removed 1 base from V and 2 bases from J, with 11 bases in between. CDR3 in DNA: TGTGCCAGTAGTATAGGGGGGGGCATACAAGAGACCCAGTACTTC. Translation: CASSIGGGIQETQYF.

This chain joins TRBV27 and TRBJ1-6; 9 bases fit TRBD1. V trimming: 5 bases; J trimming: 7 bases; junction bases outside the gene matches: 6. The germline V gene encodes CDR1 MNHEY and CDR2 SMNVEV (reference sequence). The CDR3 runs to 15 residues. CDR3 sequence reads: CASSTRGTGNSPLHF. CDR3 DNA sequence: TGTGCCAGCAGTACTAGGGGGACAGGGAATTCACCCCTCCACTTT.

This clone turned up a few times. The chain carries TRBV11-3 and TRBJ2-7; 9 bases map to TRBD1. V shed 5 bases, J shed 2 bases, and the junction held 4 bases outside the gene matches. Germline CDR1 is SGHNT and CDR2 is YENEEA. CDR3 length equals 14 residues. The CDR3 loop reads CASSLGQGTYEQYF. CDR3 bases: TGTGCCAGCAGCCTTGGACAGGGGACCTACGAGCAGTACTTC.

The CDR3 nucleotides are TGCAGTGCTAGAACGGCCAGGCAGTACACCTTC. It encodes CSARTARQYTF. The chain combines TRBV20-1 with TRBJ1-2; D is undetermined. Germline lookup yields CDR1 DFQATT and CDR2 SNEGSKA (reference sequence). This CDR3 has 11 amino acids. Trimming took off 2 bases at V and 11 bases at J, with 12 bases between the two ends.

Written as DNA, the CDR3 is TGTGCCAGCAGCGTAGACCCCGTTGGGGAGCTGAACACTGAAGCTTTCTTT. Translating it yields CASSVDPVGELNTEAFF. The chain carries TRBV9 and TRBJ1-1, with D unresolved. Trimming pared 0 bases from V and 0 bases from J, leaving 15 bases between. This CDR3 region has 17 residues. Looked up from germline, CDR1 is SGDLS and CDR2 is YYNGEE.

The V gene is TRBV6-4, the J gene TRBJ2-3, with 7 bases fitting TRBD2. The junction had 5 bases not matched to a gene; V was cut back by 5 bases and J by 6 bases. The CDR3 covers 13 residues. The germline CDR1 and CDR2 sequences are MRHNA and SNTAGT. The chain's CDR3 is CASSPSGTDTQYF. DNA for the CDR3: TGTGCCAGCAGTCCTAGCGGAACCGATACGCAGTATTTT.

The rearrangement links TRBV5-1 to TRBJ2-1; 9 nucleotides agree with TRBD1. Germline loops: CDR1 SGHRS, CDR2 YFSETQ. The CDR3 covers 16 residues. J was trimmed by 9 bases and V by 3 bases; bases with no gene match: 13. The CDR3 reads CASSWNDRGVYTEQFF. In nucleotides, the CDR3 is TGCGCCAGCAGCTGGAACGACAGGGGGGTTTATACTGAGCAGTTCTTC.